This T cell receptor beta chain was sequenced during a study of CD8 T cells in Susac syndrome. From germline, CDR1 is SGHRS and CDR2 YFSETQ. The CDR3 spans 16 residues. V lost 0 bases, J lost 3 bases, and 4 bases stayed unmatched. A quantity of roughly 0.5 to 1 ug RNA underwent reverse transcription using random hexamers. TCRdb processed the immunoSEQ multiplex PCR reads anew with MiXCR; each CDR3 protein has one entry. The sample has some 110,000 distinct CDR3 sequences; just over 90% are singletons. The sample taken for sequencing was CD8+ T cells from PBMCs. The TCR originated in a human donor with multiple sclerosis. V and J are TRBV5-1 and TRBJ2-1, with 9 bases lining up with TRBD2. CDR3 coding DNA: TGCGCCAGCAGCTTGGAGGCGGGAGGGCTCTACAATGAGCAGTTCTTC. Protein sequence: CASSLEAGGLYNEQFF.